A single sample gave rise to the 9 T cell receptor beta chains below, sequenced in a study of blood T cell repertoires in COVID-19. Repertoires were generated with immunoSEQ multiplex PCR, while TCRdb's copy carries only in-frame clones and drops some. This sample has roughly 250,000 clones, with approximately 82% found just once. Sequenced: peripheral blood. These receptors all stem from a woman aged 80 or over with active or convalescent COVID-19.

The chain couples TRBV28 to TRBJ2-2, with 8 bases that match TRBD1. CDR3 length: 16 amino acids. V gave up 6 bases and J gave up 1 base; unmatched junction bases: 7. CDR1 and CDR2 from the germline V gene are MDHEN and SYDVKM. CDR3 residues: CASSRNRGRNTGELFF. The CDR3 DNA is TGTGCCAGCAGCCGGAACAGGGGGAGGAACACCGGGGAGCTGTTTTTT. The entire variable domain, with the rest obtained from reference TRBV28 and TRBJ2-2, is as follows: DVKVTQSSRYLVKRTGEKVFLECVQDMDHENMFWYRQDPGLGLRLIYFSYDVKMKEKGDIPEGYSVSREKKERFSLILESASTNQTSMYLCASSRNRGRNTGELFFGEGSRLTVL.

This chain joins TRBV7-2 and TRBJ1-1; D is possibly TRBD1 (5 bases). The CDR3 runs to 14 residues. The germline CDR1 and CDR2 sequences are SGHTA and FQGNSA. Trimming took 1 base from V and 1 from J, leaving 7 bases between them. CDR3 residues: CASSLGGGNTEAFF. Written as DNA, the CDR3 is TGTGCCAGCAGCTTAGGGGGGGGGAACACTGAAGCTTTCTTT.

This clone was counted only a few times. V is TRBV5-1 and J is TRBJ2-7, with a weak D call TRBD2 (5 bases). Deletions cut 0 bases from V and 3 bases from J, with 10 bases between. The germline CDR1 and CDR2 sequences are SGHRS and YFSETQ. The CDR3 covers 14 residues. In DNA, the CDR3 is TGCGCCAGCAGCTTGGAAGCAGGAGGCTACGAGCAGTACTTC. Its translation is CASSLEAGGYEQYF.

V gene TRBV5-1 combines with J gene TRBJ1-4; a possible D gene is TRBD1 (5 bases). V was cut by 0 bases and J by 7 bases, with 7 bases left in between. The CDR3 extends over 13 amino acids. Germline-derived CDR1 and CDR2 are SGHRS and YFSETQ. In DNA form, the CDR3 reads TGCGCCAGCAGCTTGGCGGGGGTTGAAAAACTGTTTTTT. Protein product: CASSLAGVEKLFF.

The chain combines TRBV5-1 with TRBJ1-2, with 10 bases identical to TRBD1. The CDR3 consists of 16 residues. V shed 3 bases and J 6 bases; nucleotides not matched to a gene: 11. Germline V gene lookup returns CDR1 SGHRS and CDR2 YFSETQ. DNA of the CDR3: TGCGCCAGCAGCTCCCCGACAGGGGGCGGTGCGGATGGCTACACCTTC. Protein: CASSSPTGGGADGYTF.

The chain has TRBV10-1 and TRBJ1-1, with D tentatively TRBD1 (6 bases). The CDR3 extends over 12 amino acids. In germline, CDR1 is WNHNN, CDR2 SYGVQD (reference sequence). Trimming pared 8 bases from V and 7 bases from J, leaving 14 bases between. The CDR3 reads CASAGTPYEAFF. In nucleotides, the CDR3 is TGCGCCAGCGCCGGGACACCCTATGAAGCTTTCTTT.

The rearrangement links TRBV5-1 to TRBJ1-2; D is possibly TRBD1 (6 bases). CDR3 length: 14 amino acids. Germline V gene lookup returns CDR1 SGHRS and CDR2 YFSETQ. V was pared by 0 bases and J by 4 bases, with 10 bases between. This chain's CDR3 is CASSLGQDPYGYTF. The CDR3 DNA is TGCGCCAGCAGCTTGGGACAGGACCCCTATGGCTACACCTTC.

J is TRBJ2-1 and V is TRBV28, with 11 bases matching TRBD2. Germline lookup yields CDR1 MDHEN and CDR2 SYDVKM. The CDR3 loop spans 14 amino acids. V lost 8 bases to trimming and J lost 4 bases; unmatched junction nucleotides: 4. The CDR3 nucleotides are TGTGCCAGCTTAGCGGGAGGGCGATACAATGAGCAGTTCTTC. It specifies CASLAGGRYNEQFF.

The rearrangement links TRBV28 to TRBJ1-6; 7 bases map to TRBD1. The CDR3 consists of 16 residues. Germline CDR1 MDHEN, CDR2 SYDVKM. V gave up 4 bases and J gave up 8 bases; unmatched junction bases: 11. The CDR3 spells CASSSNRGLGYSPLHF. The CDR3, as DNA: TGTGCCAGCAGTTCCAACAGGGGCTTAGGTTATTCACCCCTCCACTTT.